A selection of T cell receptor beta chains follows, all from one sample in a study of CD4 T cells in relation to SARS-CoV-2 and coronaviruses. Data came from immunoSEQ multiplex PCR; TCRdb stores just in-frame clones and leaves some out. The data show just over 35,000 clones, approximately 80% seen once. No antigen has been identified for these receptors. The material sequenced was naive CD4+ T cells from PBMCs, cultured in vitro. These TCRs come from an adult with COVID-19. Both conserved end residues are part of each CDR3. A D gene is named only where the DNA matches it firmly. For some rows the clone size is stated as once, few or many, or as a class when expanded; others skip it.

d_call	v_call	j_call	clone_size	cdr3_aa	cdr3_nt
TRBD1	TRBV9	TRBJ2-1	.	CASSAAGTGVNEQFF	TGTGCCAGCAGCGCAGCCGGGACAGGGGTCAATGAGCAGTTCTTC
TRBD1	TRBV19	TRBJ1-5	once	CASSRTGGKAGKPQHF	TGTGCCAGTAGTAGGACAGGGGGCAAGGCCGGTAAGCCCCAGCATTTT
TRBD2	TRBV19	TRBJ2-3	.	CASSEGLAARTDTQYF	TGTGCCAGTAGTGAGGGACTAGCGGCTCGCACAGATACGCAGTATTTT
.	TRBV4-1	TRBJ1-6	.	CASSQEPSSYNSPLHF	TGCGCCAGCAGCCAAGAACCGAGCTCCTATAATTCACCCCTCCACTTT
.	TRBV18	TRBJ1-1	hyperexpanded	CASSLQGMNTEAFF	TGTGCCAGCTCACTGCAGGGTATGAACACTGAAGCTTTCTTT
TRBD2	TRBV5-1	TRBJ2-1	.	CASSLELAGGPSEQFF	TGCGCCAGCAGCTTGGAATTAGCGGGAGGCCCCTCCGAGCAGTTCTTC
.	TRBV18	TRBJ2-2	.	CASSPGAGNTGELFF	TGTGCCAGCTCACCGGGGGCAGGGAACACCGGGGAGCTGTTTTTT
TRBD1	TRBV28	TRBJ2-1	.	CASSSQGDEQFF	TGTGCCAGCAGTAGCCAGGGGGATGAGCAGTTCTTC
.	TRBV9	TRBJ2-7	.	CASSVERGPYEQYF	TGTGCCAGCAGCGTAGAGCGCGGCCCCTACGAGCAGTACTTC
.	TRBV3-1/TRBV3-2	TRBJ2-4	.	CASSHGELTKNIQYF	TGTGCCAGCAGCCACGGGGAGTTGACCAAAAACATTCAGTACTTC
.	TRBV27	TRBJ2-3	.	CASSSRHPWGQGTDTQYF	TGTGCCAGCAGTTCACGCCATCCTTGGGGGCAGGGCACAGATACGCAGTATTTT
.	TRBV6-2/TRBV6-3	TRBJ2-7	.	CASSRRYEQYF	TGTGCCAGCAGCCGTAGGTACGAGCAGTACTTC
TRBD1	TRBV27	TRBJ2-6	.	CASRPINRDRRSGANVLTF	TGTGCCAGCAGGCCAATCAACAGGGACAGACGCTCTGGGGCCAACGTCCTGACTTTC
.	TRBV7-9	TRBJ1-4	.	CASSLTSRGNEKLFF	TGTGCCAGCAGCTTAACCTCGCGGGGTAATGAAAAACTGTTTTTT
.	TRBV11-1	TRBJ2-5	.	CASSYSSKETQYF	TGTGCCAGCAGTTATTCCAGCAAGGAGACCCAGTACTTC
.	TRBV14	TRBJ2-1	few	CASSQIFQENEQFF	TGTGCCAGCAGCCAAATCTTCCAAGAGAATGAGCAGTTCTTC
.	TRBV24-1	TRBJ2-3	once	CATSDPGQSTQYF	TGTGCCACCAGTGATCCCGGCCAATCCACGCAGTATTTT
.	TRBV3-1/TRBV3-2	TRBJ2-1	.	CAGTRTGHWDGTRICEQFF	TGTGCCGGGACTAGGACAGGGCATTGGGACGGGACCAGAATTTGTGAGCAGTTCTTC
.	TRBV7-9	TRBJ2-7	.	CASSRSGPAGPEQYF	TGTGCCAGCAGCCGGTCGGGACCCGCGGGCCCCGAGCAGTACTTC
TRBD2	TRBV5-4	TRBJ2-3	once	CASSLTSGSLTDTQYF	TGTGCCAGCAGCCTTACTAGCGGGAGTCTCACAGATACGCAGTATTTT
.	TRBV5-8	TRBJ2-5	.	CASNTISAQETQYF	TGTGCCAGCAATACTATTAGCGCCCAAGAGACCCAGTACTTC
.	TRBV27	TRBJ2-7	.	CASQGDGSYEQYF	TGTGCCAGTCAGGGTGACGGGTCCTACGAGCAGTACTTC
TRBD1	TRBV7-9	TRBJ2-2	.	CASSTDRGRTGELFF	TGTGCCAGCAGTACGGACAGGGGACGTACCGGGGAGCTGTTTTTT
TRBD1	TRBV4-3	TRBJ1-5	few	CASSQDPPQGDSNQPQHF	TGCGCCAGCAGCCAGGATCCCCCACAGGGGGATAGCAATCAGCCCCAGCATTTT
TRBD2	TRBV5-6	TRBJ2-7	.	CASSSPYGSGRSYEQYF	TGTGCCAGCAGCTCCCCATATGGAAGCGGGAGATCCTACGAGCAGTACTTC
.	TRBV6-5	TRBJ2-6	.	CASRVSGANVLTF	TGTGCCAGCCGGGTGTCTGGGGCCAACGTCCTGACTTTC
.	TRBV28	TRBJ2-2	few	CASQQLAGELFF	TGTGCCAGCCAGCAACTGGCCGGGGAGCTGTTTTTT
TRBD2	TRBV6-4	TRBJ2-2	medium-sized	CASSDTPSGDPGELFF	TGTGCCAGCAGTGACACCCCAAGCGGGGACCCCGGGGAGCTGTTTTTT
.	TRBV18	TRBJ1-5	.	CASSRDSNQPQHF	TGTGCCAGCTCCAGGGATAGCAATCAGCCCCAGCATTTT
.	TRBV5-4	TRBJ2-3	.	CASKLKVGDTDTQYF	TGTGCCAGCAAATTAAAGGTGGGGGACACAGATACGCAGTATTTT
.	TRBV30	TRBJ1-3	.	CAWSIRTGIGNTIYF	TGTGCCTGGAGTATCCGGACGGGAATTGGAAACACCATATATTTT
.	TRBV5-8	TRBJ2-5	.	CASSWGGTSLGETQYF	TGTGCCAGCAGCTGGGGGGGGACATCTTTGGGAGAGACCCAGTACTTC
TRBD1	TRBV25-1	TRBJ2-1	.	CASSEYLSRGINEQFF	TGTGCCAGCAGTGAATATTTGTCCAGGGGGATTAATGAGCAGTTCTTC
TRBD1	TRBV5-1	TRBJ2-1	.	CASSIGTGVYNEQFF	TGCGCCAGCAGCATCGGGACAGGGGTGTACAATGAGCAGTTCTTC
.	TRBV28	TRBJ1-4	.	CASADQVANEKLFF	TGTGCCAGCGCCGATCAGGTGGCTAATGAAAAACTGTTTTTT
.	TRBV3-1/TRBV3-2	TRBJ2-3	.	CASSLEGSTDTQYF	TGTGCCAGCAGCTTAGAGGGGTCGACAGATACGCAGTATTTT
TRBD2	TRBV6-2/TRBV6-3	TRBJ2-2	.	CASSYWGGTGELFF	TGTGCCAGCAGTTATTGGGGGGGAACCGGGGAGCTGTTTTTT
.	TRBV5-1	TRBJ1-2	.	CASSLAAGVDYGYTF	TGCGCCAGCAGCTTGGCCGCCGGGGTGGACTATGGCTACACCTTC
TRBD2	TRBV28	TRBJ2-1	.	CASSPLAGTTSSYNEQFF	TGTGCCAGCAGTCCCCTCGCCGGGACTACGAGCTCCTACAATGAGCAGTTCTTC
TRBD2	TRBV11-2	TRBJ2-3	.	CASSFGTSGISTDTQYF	TGTGCCAGCAGCTTCGGGACTAGCGGAATCAGCACAGATACGCAGTATTTT
TRBD2	TRBV6-2/TRBV6-3	TRBJ2-7	.	CASSHSSGSGEQYF	TGTGCCAGCAGCCATTCTAGCGGGAGTGGCGAGCAGTACTTC
.	TRBV11-3	TRBJ2-2	.	CASSHGTANTGELFF	TGTGCCAGCAGCCACGGGACGGCGAACACCGGGGAGCTGTTTTTT